This T cell receptor beta chain comes out of a study of cytotoxic CD8 clonotypes in ibrutinib-treated CLL. Study-wide points: Sustained-remission and progressing patients' sampling times differed.

A note on this clone: Its cognate antigen is unknown.

Libraries were prepared by immunoSEQ multiplex PCR; TCRdb keeps only in-frame clonotypes and omits some of them. The table has about 140,000 clones, approximately 90% seen once. V lost 0 bases and J lost 6, with 15 bases in between. Germline CDR1 SGHRS, CDR2 YFSETQ. This CDR3 has 16 amino acids. Genomic DNA (about 2 micrograms) was obtained from cryopreserved PBMCs for construction of TCR beta libraries. The sequenced sample was PBMCs, obtained after 12 months of ibrutinib treatment. The TCR sequence derives from a human donor with chronic lymphocytic leukemia. The V gene is TRBV5-1, the J gene TRBJ1-4; D call uncertain. Written as DNA, the CDR3 is TGCGCCAGCAGCTTGGCCGGTCGGGTTGGGGATGAAAAACTGTTTTTT. Its translation: CASSLAGRVGDEKLFF.